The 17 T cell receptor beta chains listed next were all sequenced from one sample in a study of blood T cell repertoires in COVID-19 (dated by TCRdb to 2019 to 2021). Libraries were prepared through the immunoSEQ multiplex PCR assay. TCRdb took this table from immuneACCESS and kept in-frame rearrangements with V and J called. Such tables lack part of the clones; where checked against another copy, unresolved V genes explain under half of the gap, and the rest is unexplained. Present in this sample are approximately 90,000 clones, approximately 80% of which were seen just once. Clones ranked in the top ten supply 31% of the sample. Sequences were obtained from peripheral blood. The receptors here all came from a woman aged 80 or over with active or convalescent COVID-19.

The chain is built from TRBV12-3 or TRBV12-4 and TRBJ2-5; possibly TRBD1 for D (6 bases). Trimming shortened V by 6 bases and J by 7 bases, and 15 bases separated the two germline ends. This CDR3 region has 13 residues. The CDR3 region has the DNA TGTGCCAGCAGCCCCGGGCCACAGGGGACCCAGTACTTC. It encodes CASSPGPQGTQYF.

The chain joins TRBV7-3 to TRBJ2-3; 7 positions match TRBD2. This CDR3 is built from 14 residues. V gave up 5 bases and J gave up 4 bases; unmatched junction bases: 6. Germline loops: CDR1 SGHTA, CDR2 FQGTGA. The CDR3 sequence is CASSLGLVPDTQYF. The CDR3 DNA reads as TGTGCCAGCAGCCTAGGACTAGTCCCAGATACGCAGTATTTT.

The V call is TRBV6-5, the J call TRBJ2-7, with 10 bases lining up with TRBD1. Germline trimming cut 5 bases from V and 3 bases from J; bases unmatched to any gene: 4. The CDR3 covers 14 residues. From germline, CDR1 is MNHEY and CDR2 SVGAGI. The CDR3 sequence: CASSRQGALYEQYF. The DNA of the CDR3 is TGTGCCAGCAGTCGACAGGGGGCCCTCTACGAGCAGTACTTC.

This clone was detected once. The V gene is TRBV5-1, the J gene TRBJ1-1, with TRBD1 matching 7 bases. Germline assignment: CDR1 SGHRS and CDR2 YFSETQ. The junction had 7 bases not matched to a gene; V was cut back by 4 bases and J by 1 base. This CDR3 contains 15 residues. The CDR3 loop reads CASSVTGDQNTEAFF. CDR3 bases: TGCGCCAGCAGCGTAACAGGGGACCAGAACACTGAAGCTTTCTTT.

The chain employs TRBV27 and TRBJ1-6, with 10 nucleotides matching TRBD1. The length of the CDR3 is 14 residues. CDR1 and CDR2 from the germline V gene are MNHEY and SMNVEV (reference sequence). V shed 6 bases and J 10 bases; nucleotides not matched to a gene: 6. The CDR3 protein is CASRPGQGWSPLHF. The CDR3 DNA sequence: TGTGCCAGCAGGCCGGGACAGGGGTGGTCACCCCTCCACTTT.

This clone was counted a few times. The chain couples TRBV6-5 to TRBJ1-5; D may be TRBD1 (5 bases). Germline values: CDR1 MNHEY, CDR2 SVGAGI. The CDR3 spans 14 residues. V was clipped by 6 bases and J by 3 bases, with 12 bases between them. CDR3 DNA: TGTGCCAGCAGCGCGGGGGGGTACAATCAGCCCCAGCATTTT. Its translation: CASSAGGYNQPQHF.

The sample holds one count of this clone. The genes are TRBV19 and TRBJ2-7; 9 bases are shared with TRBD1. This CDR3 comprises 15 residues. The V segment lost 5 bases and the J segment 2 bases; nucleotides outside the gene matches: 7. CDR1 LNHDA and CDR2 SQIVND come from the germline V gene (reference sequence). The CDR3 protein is CASSFRDRVPYEQYF. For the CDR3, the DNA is TGTGCCAGTAGTTTTCGGGACAGGGTTCCCTACGAGCAGTACTTC.

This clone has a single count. CDR3 sequence (DNA): TGTGCCAGCAGCTTGGGGCGGGACAGAGTATCCTACAATGAGCAGTTCTTC. Translation: CASSLGRDRVSYNEQFF. The chain links TRBV5-4 to TRBJ2-1; weak D call: TRBD1 (7 bases). Deletions cut 0 bases from V and 1 base from J, with 14 bases between. This CDR3 comprises 17 residues. Germline V gene lookup returns CDR1 SGHNT and CDR2 YYREEE (reference sequence).

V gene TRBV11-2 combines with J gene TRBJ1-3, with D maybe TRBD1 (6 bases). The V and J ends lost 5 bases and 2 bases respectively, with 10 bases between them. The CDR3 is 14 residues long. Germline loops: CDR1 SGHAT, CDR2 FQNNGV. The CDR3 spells CASSLDRPGNTIYF. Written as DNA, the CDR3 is TGTGCCAGCAGCCTTGACAGGCCTGGAAACACCATATATTTT. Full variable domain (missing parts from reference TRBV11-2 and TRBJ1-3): EAGVAQSPRYKIIEKRQSVAFWCNPISGHATLYWYQQILGQGPKLLIQFQNNGVVDDSQLPKDRFSAERLKGVDSTLKIQPAKLEDSAVYLCASSLDRPGNTIYFGEGSWLTVV.

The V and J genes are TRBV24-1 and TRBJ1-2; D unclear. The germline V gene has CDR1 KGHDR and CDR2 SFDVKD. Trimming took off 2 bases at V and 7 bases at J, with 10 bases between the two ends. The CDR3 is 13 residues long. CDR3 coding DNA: TGTGCCACCAGTGATTCGGGGTTGGGTGGCTACACCTTC. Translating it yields CATSDSGLGGYTF.

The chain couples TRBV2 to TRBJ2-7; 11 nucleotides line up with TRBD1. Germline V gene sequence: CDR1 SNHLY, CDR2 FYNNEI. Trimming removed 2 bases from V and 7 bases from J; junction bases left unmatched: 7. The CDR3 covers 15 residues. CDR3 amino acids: CASSEKDRGRWEQYF. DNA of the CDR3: TGTGCCAGCAGTGAAAAGGACAGGGGGCGTTGGGAGCAGTACTTC. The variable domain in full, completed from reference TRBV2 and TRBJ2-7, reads EPEVTQTPSHQVTQMGQEVILRCVPISNHLYFYWYRQILGQKVEFLVSFYNNEISEKSEIFDDQFSVERPDGSNFTLKIRSTKLEDSAMYFCASSEKDRGRWEQYFGPGTRLTVT.

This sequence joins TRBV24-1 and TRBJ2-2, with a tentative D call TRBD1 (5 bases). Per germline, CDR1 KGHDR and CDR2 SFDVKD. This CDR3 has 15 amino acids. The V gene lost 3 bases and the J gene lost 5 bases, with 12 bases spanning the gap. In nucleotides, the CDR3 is TGTGCCACCAGTGATCGACGAAAGGGGACCGGGGAGCTGTTTTTT. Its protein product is CATSDRRKGTGELFF.

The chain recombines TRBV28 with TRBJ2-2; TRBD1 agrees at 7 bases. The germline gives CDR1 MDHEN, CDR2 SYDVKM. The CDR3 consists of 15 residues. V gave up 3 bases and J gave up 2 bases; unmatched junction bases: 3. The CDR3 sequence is CASSFGTENTGELFF. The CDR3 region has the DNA TGTGCCAGCAGTTTTGGGACAGAAAACACCGGGGAGCTGTTTTTT.

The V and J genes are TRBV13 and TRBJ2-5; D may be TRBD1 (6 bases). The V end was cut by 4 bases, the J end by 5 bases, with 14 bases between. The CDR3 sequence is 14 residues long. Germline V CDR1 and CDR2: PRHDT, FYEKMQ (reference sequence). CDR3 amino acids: CASSSRAGVETQYF. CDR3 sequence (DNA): TGTGCCAGCAGCTCCAGGGCAGGGGTTGAGACCCAGTACTTC.

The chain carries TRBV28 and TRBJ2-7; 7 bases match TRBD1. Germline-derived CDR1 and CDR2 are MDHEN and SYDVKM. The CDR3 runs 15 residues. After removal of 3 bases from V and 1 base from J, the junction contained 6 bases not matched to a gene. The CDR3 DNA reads TGTGCCAGCAGTTTCACGGGACAGTCGTCCTACGAGCAGTACTTC. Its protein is CASSFTGQSSYEQYF.

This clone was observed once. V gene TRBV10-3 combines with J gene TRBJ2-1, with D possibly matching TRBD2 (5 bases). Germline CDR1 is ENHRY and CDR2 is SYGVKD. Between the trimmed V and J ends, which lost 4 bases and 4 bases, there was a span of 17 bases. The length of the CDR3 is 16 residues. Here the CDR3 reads CAISGSFGVEYNEQFF. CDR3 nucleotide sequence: TGTGCCATCAGTGGTTCTTTCGGGGTCGAGTACAATGAGCAGTTCTTC.

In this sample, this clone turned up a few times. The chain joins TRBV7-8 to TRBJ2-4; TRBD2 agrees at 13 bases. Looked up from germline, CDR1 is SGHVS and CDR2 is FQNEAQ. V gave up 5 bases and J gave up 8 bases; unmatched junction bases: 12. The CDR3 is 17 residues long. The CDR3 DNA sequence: TGTGCCAGCAGCCCCTTTACTAGCGGGGGGGCCAGGTACATTCAGTACTTC. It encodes CASSPFTSGGARYIQYF.